This T cell receptor (beta chain) was profiled in a study of CD8 T cells in ankylosing spondylitis. From the 5' RACE reads, TCRdb called clonotypes with MiXCR, one entry per CDR3 protein. Of a few hundred thousand distinct CDR3 sequences detected, about 13% appear once; the ten largest clones hold almost 7%. As to this clonotype: Antigen unknown.

Broader study findings: Those disease-linked clones were CD8+; they were also relatively rare in peripheral blood. Fewer than ten highly homologous variants made up a TCR beta motif, and this motif appeared characteristic of ankylosing spondylitis blood. The authors reported significant enrichment of disease-linked clones in matched ankylosing spondylitis synovial fluid.

The TCR originated in a male donor with ankylosing spondylitis. The specimen was blood, either unsorted or a sorted T cell fraction (not recorded which).

CDR3 in DNA: TGTGCCAGCAGTTTTGGGCTAGCGGGAGGGCCTGGAGATACGCAGTATTTT. Residues: CASSFGLAGGPGDTQYF. The chain combines TRBV12-3 or TRBV12-4 with TRBJ2-3; TRBD2 aligns across 12 bases. V was clipped by 3 bases and J by 5 bases; unmatched bases: 9. The CDR3 totals 17 residues.